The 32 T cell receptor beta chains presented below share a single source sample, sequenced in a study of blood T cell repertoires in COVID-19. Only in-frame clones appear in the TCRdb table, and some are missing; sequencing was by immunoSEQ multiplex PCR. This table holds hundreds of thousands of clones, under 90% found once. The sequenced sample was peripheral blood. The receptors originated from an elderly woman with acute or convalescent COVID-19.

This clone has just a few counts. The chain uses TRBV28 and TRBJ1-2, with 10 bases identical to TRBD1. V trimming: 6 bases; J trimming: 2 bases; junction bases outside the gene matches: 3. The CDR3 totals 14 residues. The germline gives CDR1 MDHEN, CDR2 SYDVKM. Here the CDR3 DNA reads TGTGCCAGCAGGGGACAGGGGTTGAACTATGGCTACACCTTC. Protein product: CASRGQGLNYGYTF.

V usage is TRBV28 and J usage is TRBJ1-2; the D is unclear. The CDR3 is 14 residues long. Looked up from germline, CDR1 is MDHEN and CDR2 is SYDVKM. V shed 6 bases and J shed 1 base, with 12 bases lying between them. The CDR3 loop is CASSAASVNYGYTF. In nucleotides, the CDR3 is TGTGCCAGCAGCGCTGCTAGCGTTAACTATGGCTACACCTTC.

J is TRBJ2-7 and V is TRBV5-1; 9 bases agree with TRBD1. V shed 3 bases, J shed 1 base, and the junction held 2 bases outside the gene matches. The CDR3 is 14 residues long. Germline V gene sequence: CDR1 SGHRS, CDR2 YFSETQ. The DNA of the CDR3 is TGCGCCAGCAGCTCTGACAGGGGGTCCTACGAGCAGTACTTC. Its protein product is CASSSDRGSYEQYF.

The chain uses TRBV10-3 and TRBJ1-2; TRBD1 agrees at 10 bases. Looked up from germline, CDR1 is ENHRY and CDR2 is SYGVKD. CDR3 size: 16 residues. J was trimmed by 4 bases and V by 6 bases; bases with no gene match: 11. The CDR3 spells CAIRPGQGVGAYGYTF. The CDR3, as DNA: TGTGCCATCAGACCCGGACAGGGGGTGGGGGCCTATGGCTACACCTTC.

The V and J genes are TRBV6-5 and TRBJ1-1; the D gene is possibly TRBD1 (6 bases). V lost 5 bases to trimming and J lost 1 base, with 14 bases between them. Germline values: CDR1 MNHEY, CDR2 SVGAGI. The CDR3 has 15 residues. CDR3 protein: CASSKGVRTNTEAFF. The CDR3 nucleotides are TGTGCCAGCAGTAAGGGGGTTCGGACGAACACTGAAGCTTTCTTT.

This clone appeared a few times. The CDR3 DNA reads as TGTGCCAGCAGCAAAATAGACAGGGGTGACCACCGGGAGCTGTTTTTT. It specifies CASSKIDRGDHRELFF. The chain joins TRBV11-2 to TRBJ2-2, with 8 bases aligning to TRBD1. CDR1 is SGHAT and CDR2 is FQNNGV in the germline V gene. The J segment lost 9 bases and the V segment lost 5 bases, leaving 14 bases of the junction unmatched. The CDR3 has 16 amino acids.

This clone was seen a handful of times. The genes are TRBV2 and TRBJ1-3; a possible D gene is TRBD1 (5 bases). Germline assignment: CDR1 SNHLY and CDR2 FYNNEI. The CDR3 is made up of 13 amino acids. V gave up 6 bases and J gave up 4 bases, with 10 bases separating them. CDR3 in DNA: TGTGCCAGCAGCGGGACTTTAGGAAACACCATATATTTT. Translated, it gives CASSGTLGNTIYF.

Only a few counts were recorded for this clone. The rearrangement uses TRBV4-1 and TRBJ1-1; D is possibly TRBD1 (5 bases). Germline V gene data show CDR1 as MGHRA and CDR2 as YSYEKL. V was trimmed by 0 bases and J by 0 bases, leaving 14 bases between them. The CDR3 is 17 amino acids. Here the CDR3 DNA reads TGCGCCAGCAGCCAAGACAGGGTTGGGGGGATGAACACTGAAGCTTTCTTT. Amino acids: CASSQDRVGGMNTEAFF.

CDR3 protein: CASSLMSAEVYEQYF. The CDR3 DNA reads TGTGCCAGCAGCTTAATGAGCGCAGAGGTCTACGAGCAGTACTTC. The chain joins TRBV11-2 to TRBJ2-7; D is uncertain. V was cut by 2 bases and J by 3 bases, with 14 bases left in between. The CDR3 covers 15 residues. Per germline, CDR1 SGHAT and CDR2 FQNNGV.

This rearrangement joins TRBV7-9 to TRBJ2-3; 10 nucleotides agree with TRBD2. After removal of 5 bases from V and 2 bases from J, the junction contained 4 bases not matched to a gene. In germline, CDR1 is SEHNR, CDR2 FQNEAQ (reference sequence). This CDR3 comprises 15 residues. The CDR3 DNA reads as TGTGCCAGCAGCCAACTAGCGGGGTTCACAGATACGCAGTATTTT. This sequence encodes CASSQLAGFTDTQYF.

The DNA for the CDR3 is TGTGCCAGCAGCTTAGATCTTCGCGGTGGCTACACCTTC. This gives the protein CASSLDLRGGYTF. The chain is built from TRBV7-9 and TRBJ1-2; D is unresolved. CDR1 SEHNR and CDR2 FQNEAQ come from the germline V gene (reference sequence). Trimming pared 1 base from V and 7 bases from J, leaving 10 bases between. There are 13 residues in the CDR3.

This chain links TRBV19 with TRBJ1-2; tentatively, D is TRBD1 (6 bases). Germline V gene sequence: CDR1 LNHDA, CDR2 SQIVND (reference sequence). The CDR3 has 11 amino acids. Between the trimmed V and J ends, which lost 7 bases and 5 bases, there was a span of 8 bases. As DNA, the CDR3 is TGTGCCAGTAAAGGGGGATATGGCTACACCTTC. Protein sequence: CASKGGYGYTF.

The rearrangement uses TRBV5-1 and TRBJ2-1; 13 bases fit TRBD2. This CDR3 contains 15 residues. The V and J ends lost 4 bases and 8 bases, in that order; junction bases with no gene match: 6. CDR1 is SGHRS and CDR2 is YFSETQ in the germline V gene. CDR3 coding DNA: TGCGCCAGCAGCCGGCGGACTAGCGGGGGTGATGAGCAGTTCTTC. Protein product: CASSRRTSGGDEQFF.

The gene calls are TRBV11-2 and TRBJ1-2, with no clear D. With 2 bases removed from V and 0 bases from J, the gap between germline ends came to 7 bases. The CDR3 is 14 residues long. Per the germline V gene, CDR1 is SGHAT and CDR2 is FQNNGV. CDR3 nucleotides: TGTGCCAGCAGCTTAAGCAGGCCTAACTATGGCTACACCTTC. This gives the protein CASSLSRPNYGYTF.

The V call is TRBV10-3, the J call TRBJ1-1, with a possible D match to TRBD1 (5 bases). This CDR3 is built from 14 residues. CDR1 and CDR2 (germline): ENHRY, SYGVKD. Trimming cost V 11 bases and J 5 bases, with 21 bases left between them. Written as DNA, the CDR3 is TGTGCCGCAACGAAGGGGTCACTTGGGACTGAAGCTTTCTTT. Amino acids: CAATKGSLGTEAFF.

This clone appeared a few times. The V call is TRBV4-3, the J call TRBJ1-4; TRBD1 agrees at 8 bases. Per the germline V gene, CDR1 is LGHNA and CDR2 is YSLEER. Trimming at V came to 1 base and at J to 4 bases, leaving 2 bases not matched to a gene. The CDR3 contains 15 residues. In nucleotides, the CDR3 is TGCGCCAGCAGCCAAGGGACAGGGTATAATGAAAAACTGTTTTTT. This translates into CASSQGTGYNEKLFF.

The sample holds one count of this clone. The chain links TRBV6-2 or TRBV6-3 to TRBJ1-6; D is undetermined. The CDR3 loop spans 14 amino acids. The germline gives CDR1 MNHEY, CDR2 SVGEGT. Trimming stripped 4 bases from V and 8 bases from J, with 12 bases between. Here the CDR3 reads CASSSTGIYSPLHF. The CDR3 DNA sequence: TGTGCCAGCAGTTCTACGGGAATTTATTCACCCCTCCACTTT.

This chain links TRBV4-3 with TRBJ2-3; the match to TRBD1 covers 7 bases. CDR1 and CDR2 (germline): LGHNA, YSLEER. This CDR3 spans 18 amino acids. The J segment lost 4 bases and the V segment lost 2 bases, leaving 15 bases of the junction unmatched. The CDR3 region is CASSQSRGQQGGADTQYF. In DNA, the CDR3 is TGCGCCAGCAGCCAATCAAGGGGACAGCAGGGCGGCGCAGATACGCAGTATTTT.

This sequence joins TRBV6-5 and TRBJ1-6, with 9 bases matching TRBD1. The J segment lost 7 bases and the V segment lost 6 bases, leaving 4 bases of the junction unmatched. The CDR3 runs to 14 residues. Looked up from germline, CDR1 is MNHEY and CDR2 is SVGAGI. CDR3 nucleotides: TGTGCCAGCAGGACAGGGGGGGACAATTCACCCCTCCACTTT. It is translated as CASRTGGDNSPLHF.

CDR3 protein: CASSPRQAGTDTQYF. The CDR3 DNA sequence: TGTGCCAGCAGCCCACGACAAGCTGGCACAGATACGCAGTATTTT. The gene calls are TRBV5-4 and TRBJ2-3, with D uncertain. The CDR3 spans 15 residues. V shed 4 bases and J shed 1 base, with 13 bases lying between them. Germline-derived CDR1 and CDR2 are SGHNT and YYREEE (reference sequence).

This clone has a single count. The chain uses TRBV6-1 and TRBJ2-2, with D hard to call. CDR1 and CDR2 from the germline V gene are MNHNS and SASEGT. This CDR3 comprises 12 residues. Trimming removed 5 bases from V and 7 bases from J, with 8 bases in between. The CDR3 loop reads CASSPTGGELFF. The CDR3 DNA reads TGTGCCAGCAGTCCCACGGGCGGGGAGCTGTTTTTT.

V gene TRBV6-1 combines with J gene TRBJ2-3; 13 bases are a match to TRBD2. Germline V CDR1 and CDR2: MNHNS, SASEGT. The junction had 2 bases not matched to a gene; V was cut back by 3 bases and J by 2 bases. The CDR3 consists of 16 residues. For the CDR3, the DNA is TGTGCCAGCAGTGAGACTAGCGGGGGGCCCACAGATACGCAGTATTTT. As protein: CASSETSGGPTDTQYF.

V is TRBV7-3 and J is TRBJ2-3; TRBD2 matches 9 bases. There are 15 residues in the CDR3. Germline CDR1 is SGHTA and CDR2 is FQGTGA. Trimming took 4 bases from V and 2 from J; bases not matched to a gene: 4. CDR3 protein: CASSSWTSVTDTQYF. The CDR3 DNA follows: TGTGCCAGCAGCTCTTGGACTAGCGTCACAGATACGCAGTATTTT.

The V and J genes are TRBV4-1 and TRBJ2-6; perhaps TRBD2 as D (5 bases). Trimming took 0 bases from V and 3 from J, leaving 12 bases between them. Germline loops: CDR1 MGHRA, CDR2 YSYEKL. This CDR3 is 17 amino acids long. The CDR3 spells CASSQDLATLGANVLTF. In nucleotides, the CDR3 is TGCGCCAGCAGCCAAGATTTAGCGACACTTGGGGCCAACGTCCTGACTTTC.

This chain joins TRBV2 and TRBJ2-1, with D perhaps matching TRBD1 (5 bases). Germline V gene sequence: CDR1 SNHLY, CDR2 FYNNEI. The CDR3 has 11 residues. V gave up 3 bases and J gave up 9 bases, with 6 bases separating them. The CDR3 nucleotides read TGTGCCAGCAGTGACGACAGTGAGCAGTTCTTC. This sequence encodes CASSDDSEQFF.

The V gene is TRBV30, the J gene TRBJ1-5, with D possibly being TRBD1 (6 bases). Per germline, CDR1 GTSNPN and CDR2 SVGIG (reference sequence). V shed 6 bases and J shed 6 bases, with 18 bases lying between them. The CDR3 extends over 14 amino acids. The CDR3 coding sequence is TGTGCCTGCCAACAGGGACCACTGGGTCAGCCCCAGCATTTT. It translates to CACQQGPLGQPQHF.

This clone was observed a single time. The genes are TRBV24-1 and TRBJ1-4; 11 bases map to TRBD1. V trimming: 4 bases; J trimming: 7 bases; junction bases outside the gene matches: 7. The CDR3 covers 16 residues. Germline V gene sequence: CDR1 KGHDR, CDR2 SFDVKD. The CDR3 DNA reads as TGTGCCACCAGTGAGACGACCGGGACAGGGGGTGAAAAACTGTTTTTT. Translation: CATSETTGTGGEKLFF.

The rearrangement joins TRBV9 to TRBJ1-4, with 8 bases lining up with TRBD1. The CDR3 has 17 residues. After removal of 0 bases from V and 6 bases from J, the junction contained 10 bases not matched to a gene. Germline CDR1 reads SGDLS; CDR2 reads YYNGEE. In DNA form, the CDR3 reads TGTGCCAGCAGCGTAGGGACAGGGTCCTTTGGTGATGAAAAACTGTTTTTT. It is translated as CASSVGTGSFGDEKLFF.

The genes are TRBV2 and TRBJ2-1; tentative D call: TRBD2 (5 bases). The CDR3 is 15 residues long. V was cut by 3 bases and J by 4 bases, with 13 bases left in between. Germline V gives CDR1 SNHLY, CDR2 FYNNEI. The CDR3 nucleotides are TGTGCCAGCAGTGAGCTCGGGATGGGTTACAATGAGCAGTTCTTC. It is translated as CASSELGMGYNEQFF. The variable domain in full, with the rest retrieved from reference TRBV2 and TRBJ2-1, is EPEVTQTPSHQVTQMGQEVILRCVPISNHLYFYWYRQILGQKVEFLVSFYNNEISEKSEIFDDQFSVERPDGSNFTLKIRSTKLEDSAMYFCASSELGMGYNEQFFGPGTRLTVL.

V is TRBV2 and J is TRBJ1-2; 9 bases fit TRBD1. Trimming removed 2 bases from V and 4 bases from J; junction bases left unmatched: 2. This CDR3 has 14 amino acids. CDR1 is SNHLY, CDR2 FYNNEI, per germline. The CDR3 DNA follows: TGTGCCAGCAGTGAAACAGGGGGCGTCTATGGCTACACCTTC. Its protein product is CASSETGGVYGYTF.

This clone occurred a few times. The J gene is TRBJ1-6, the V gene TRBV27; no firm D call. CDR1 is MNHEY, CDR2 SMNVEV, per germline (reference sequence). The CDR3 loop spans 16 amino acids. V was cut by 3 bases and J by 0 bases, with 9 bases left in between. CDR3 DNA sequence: TGTGCCAGCAGTTTTCGCGGGAGCTCCTATAATTCACCCCTCCACTTT. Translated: CASSFRGSSYNSPLHF.

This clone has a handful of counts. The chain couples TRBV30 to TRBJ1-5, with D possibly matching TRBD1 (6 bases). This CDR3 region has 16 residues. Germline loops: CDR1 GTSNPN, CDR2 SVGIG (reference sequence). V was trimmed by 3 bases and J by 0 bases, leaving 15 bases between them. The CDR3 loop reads CAWRSGDRYSNQPQHF. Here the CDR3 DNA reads TGTGCCTGGAGGTCAGGGGACCGATATAGCAATCAGCCCCAGCATTTT.